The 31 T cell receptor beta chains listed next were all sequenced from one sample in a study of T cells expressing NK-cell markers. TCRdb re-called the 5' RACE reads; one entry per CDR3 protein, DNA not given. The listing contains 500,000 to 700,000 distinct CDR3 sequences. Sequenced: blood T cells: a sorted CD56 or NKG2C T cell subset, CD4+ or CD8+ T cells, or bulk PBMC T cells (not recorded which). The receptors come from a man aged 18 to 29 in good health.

This CDR3 reads CASSQDGLAGPASYEQYF. The V and J genes are TRBV3-1 and TRBJ2-7; TCRdb selects TRBD2, and the lack of DNA leaves this call unchecked. Germline CDR1 LGHDT, CDR2 YNNKEL (reference sequence). The length of the CDR3 is 18 residues.

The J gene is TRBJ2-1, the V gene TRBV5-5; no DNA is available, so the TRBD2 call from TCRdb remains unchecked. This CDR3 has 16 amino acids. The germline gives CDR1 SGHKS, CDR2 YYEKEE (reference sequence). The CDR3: CASSLRGFLSYNEQFF. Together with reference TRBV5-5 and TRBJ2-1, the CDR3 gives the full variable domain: DAGVTQSPTHLIKTRGQQVTLRCSPISGHKSVSWYQQVLGQGPQFIFQYYEKEERGRGNFPDRFSARQFPNYSSELNVNALLLGDSALYLCASSLRGFLSYNEQFFGPGTRLTVL.

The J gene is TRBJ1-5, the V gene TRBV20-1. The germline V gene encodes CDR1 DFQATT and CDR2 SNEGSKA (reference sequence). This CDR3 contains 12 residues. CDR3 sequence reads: CSVQSGDQPQHF.

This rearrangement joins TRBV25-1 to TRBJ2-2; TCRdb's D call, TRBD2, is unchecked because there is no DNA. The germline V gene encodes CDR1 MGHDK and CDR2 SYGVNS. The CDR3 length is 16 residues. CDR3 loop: CASSGPNGRSTGELFF.

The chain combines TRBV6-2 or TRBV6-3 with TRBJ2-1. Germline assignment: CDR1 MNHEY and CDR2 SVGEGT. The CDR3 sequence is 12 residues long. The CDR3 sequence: CASWTNYNEQFF.

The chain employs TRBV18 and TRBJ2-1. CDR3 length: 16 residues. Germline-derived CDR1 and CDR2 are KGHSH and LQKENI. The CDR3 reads CASSPRDMWVRNEQFF.

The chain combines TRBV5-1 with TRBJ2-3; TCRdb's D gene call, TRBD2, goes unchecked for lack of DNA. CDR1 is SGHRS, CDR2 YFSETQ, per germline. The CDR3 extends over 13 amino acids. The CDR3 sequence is CASSTGLTDTQYF.

This chain's CDR3 is CATSDYPPAGGWETQYF. V is TRBV24-1 and J is TRBJ2-5; with no DNA, the TCRdb D assignment of TRBD1 cannot be verified. The CDR3 is 17 amino acids. Germline V gene sequence: CDR1 KGHDR, CDR2 SFDVKD.

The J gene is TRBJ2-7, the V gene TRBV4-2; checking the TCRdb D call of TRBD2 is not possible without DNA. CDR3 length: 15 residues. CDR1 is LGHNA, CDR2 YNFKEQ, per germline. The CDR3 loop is CASSQRTSGVYEQYF.

This CDR3 reads CASSLRWGAEDTQYF. This sequence joins TRBV12-3 or TRBV12-4 and TRBJ2-3; TCRdb proposes TRBD1, but this gene call is untestable without DNA. This CDR3 comprises 15 residues.

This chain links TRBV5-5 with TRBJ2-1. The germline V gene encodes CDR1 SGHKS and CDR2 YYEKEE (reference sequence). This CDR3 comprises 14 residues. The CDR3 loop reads CASSLLVVRNEQFF.

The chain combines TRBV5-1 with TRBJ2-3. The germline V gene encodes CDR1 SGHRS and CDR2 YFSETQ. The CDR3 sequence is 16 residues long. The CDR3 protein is CASRRTAKSSTDTQYF.

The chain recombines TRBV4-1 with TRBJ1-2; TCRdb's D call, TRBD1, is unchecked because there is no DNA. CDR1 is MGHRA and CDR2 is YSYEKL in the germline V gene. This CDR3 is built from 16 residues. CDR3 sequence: CASRFLGGSPNYGYTF.

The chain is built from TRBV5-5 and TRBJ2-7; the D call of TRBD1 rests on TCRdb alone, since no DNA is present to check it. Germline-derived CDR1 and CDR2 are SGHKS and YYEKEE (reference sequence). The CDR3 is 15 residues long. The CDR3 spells CASSGGTGNPYEQYF. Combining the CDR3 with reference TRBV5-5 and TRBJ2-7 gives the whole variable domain DAGVTQSPTHLIKTRGQQVTLRCSPISGHKSVSWYQQVLGQGPQFIFQYYEKEERGRGNFPDRFSARQFPNYSSELNVNALLLGDSALYLCASSGGTGNPYEQYFGPGTRLTVT.

The CDR3 is CASSDMRLAGSYNEQFF. The chain combines TRBV5-5 with TRBJ2-1; TCRdb's D gene call, TRBD2, goes unchecked for lack of DNA. The CDR3 contains 17 residues. Germline V CDR1 and CDR2: SGHKS, YYEKEE (reference sequence).

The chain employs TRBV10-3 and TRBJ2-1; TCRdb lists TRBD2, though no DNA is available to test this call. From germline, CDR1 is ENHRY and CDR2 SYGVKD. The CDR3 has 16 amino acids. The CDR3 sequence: CAISELLAGAGNEQFF.

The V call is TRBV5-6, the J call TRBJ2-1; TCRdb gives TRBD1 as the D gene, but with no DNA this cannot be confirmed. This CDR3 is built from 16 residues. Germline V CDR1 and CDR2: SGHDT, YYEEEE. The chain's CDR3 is CASSFWGSLHYNEQFF.

The CDR3 protein is CASSPGSVQETQYF. The rearrangement links TRBV12-3 or TRBV12-4 to TRBJ2-5; TCRdb proposes TRBD1, but this gene call is untestable without DNA. The CDR3 runs to 14 residues.

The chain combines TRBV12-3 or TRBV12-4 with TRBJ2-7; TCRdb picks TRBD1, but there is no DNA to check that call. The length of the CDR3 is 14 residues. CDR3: CASSLGDSKFEQYF.

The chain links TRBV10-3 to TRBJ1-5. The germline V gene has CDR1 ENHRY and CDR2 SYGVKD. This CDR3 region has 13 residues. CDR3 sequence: CAISEVYGQPQHF.

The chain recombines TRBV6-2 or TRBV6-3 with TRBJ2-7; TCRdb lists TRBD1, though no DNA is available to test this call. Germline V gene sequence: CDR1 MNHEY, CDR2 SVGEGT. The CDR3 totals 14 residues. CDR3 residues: CASSYNGGNYEQYF.

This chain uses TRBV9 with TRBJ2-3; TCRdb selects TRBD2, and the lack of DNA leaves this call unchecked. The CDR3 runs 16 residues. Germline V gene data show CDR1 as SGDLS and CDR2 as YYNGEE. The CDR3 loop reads CASSAHVAGGTDTQYF.

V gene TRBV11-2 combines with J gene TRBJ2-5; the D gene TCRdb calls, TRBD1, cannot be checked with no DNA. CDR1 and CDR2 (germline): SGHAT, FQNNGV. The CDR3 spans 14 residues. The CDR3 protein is CASSLIQGGATQYF.

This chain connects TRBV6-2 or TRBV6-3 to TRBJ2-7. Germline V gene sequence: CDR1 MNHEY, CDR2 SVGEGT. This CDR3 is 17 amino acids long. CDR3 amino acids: CASSYSTFVRGTYEQYF.

Here the CDR3 reads CASSSRQAWARNEQFF. The rearrangement links TRBV7-6 to TRBJ2-1; the TRBD1 assignment by TCRdb is unverifiable without DNA. Germline V CDR1 and CDR2: SGHVS, FNYEAQ. This CDR3 comprises 16 residues.

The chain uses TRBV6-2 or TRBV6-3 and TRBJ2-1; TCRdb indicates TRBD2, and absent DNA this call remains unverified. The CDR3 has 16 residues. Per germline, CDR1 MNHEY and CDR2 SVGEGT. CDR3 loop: CASSYPGLAGGSEQFF.

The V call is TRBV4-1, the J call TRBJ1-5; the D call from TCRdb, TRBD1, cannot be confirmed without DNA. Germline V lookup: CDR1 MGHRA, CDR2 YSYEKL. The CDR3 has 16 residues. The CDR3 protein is CASSQELWGGQQPQHF.

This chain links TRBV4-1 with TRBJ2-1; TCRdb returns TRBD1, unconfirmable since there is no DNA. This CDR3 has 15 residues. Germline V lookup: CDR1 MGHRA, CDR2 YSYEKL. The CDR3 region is CASSHETGDYNEQFF.

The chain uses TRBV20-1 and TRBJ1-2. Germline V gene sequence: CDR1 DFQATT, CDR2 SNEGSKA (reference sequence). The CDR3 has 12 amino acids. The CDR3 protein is CSAQMESGGYTF.

CDR3 loop: CASSPFSGRHEQFF. This chain joins TRBV18 and TRBJ2-1; TCRdb calls TRBD2, which cannot be checked without DNA. The CDR3 is 14 residues long. The germline V gene encodes CDR1 KGHSH and CDR2 LQKENI.

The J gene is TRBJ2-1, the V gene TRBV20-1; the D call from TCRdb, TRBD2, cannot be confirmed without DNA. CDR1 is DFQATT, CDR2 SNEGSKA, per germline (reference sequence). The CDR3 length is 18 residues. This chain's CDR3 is CSARDFGLAGLSYNEQFF.